This T cell receptor beta chain originates from a study of cytomegalovirus exposure and HLA in healthy donors. From germline, CDR1 is SGDLS and CDR2 YYNGEE. Deletions cut 1 base from V and 2 bases from J, with 14 bases between. The CDR3 length is 16 residues. Broader study findings: In a later analysis, HLA-associated beta chains showed higher expansion and lower generation probabilities than comparable chains. For most TCR sequences rarity was the rule, although some public TCRs occurred in many donors.

Use of 60 Vbeta and 13 Jbeta primers characterized the PCR. TCRdb keeps only in-frame clones here, not all; method: immunoSEQ multiplex PCR. The table has approximately 180,000 clones, 82% seen once. About this clone itself: Antigen specificity is unknown.

This receptor was taken from a woman under 30 in good health and CMV-seronegative. V is TRBV9 and J is TRBJ2-3; tentatively, D is TRBD1 (6 bases). The sequencing input was PBMCs. This CDR3 reads CASSVIPDSTTDTQYF. The CDR3 DNA reads as TGTGCCAGCAGCGTAATCCCGGACAGCACCACAGATACGCAGTATTTT.